This TCR beta chain came from a study of regulatory T cells in long-lasting Graves disease. The CDR3 contains 16 residues. Trimming stripped 3 bases from V and 0 bases from J, with 12 bases between. Time point: newly diagnosed GD, antithyroid drugs for less than 3 months. From RNA extracted from PBMCs, the TCR library was made. According to the study, TCR beta libraries were built with iRepertoire HTBI primers and CDR3-region Arm-PCR. Each CDR3 protein is one row after TCRdb ran MiXCR on the multiplex PCR reads. The sample includes about 220,000 distinct CDR3 sequences, around 20% seen only once; the top ten take approximately 12%. These data were also filed under a second study, of T cells in Graves' hyperthyroidism and ophthalmopathy.

The sequencing used peripheral blood mononuclear cells (PBMCs), collected at new diagnosis, from a patient treated with antithyroid drugs. The sequence derives from a woman in her thirties with Graves disease. The chain uses TRBV12-3 or TRBV12-4 and TRBJ2-1; D call uncertain. CDR3 sequence: CASSFMGPNSYNEQFF. The CDR3 region has the DNA TGTGCCAGCAGTTTCATGGGTCCCAACTCCTACAATGAGCAGTTCTTC.